The source of this T cell receptor beta chain is a study of CD8 T cells in Susac syndrome. Points from the study as a whole: The authors acknowledged that their TCR sequencing and HLA analysis involved a relatively small number of individuals.

Worth noting for this clonotype: What it recognizes is unknown.

The TEMRA cells underwent FACS enrichment, while the CD8+ and CD4+ T cells underwent negative isolation. Random hexamers primed reverse transcription of about 0.45 to 1 ug RNA. Across 54 Vbeta and 13 Jbeta, TCR beta CDR3 was amplified with immunoSEQ multiplex PCR. TCRdb redid the calling of the immunoSEQ multiplex PCR reads with MiXCR, one entry per CDR3 protein. The sample records roughly 200,000 distinct CDR3 sequences, roughly 96% being singletons. Trimming removed 3 bases from V and 2 bases from J, with 8 bases in between. CDR1 and CDR2 from the germline V gene are MDHEN and SYDVKM. The CDR3 runs to 14 residues.

Sequencing input: CD4+ T cells from PBMCs. The sequence was collected from a human donor in good health. The rearrangement uses TRBV28 and TRBJ2-1, with D uncertain. CDR3 amino acids: CASSLRQAYNEQFF. In DNA form, the CDR3 reads TGTGCCAGCAGTTTGCGACAAGCCTACAATGAGCAGTTCTTC.